Shown below are 28 T cell receptor beta chains from a single sample sequenced in a study of blood T cell repertoires in COVID-19. The data were produced by immunoSEQ multiplex PCR, yet TCRdb's version contains in-frame clones alone and is incomplete. The sample has about 350,000 clones; roughly 90% are singletons. Sequenced sample: PBMCs or T cells enriched from blood (not recorded which). The receptors shown here come from a woman between 25 and 40 years old who had recovered from COVID-19.

This clone was found a few times. The chain couples TRBV15 to TRBJ1-2; 8 nucleotides match TRBD1. This CDR3 contains 15 residues. CDR1 LNHNV and CDR2 YYDKDF come from the germline V gene (reference sequence). Trimming took 1 base from V and 8 from J; bases not matched to a gene: 9. The CDR3 region has the DNA TGTGCCACCAGCAGAGGGACAGGGACAAGTCAAGGCTACACCTTC. Encoded protein: CATSRGTGTSQGYTF. Complete variable domain (other parts from reference TRBV15 and TRBJ1-2): DAMVIQNPRYQVTQFGKPVTLSCSQTLNHNVMYWYQQKSSQAPKLLFHYYDKDFNNEADTPDNFQSRRPNTSFCFLDIRSPGLGDTAMYLCATSRGTGTSQGYTFGSGTRLTVV.

The J gene is TRBJ1-6, the V gene TRBV2, with 7 bases matching TRBD1. Germline values: CDR1 SNHLY, CDR2 FYNNEI. The CDR3 loop spans 14 amino acids. The V segment lost 8 bases and the J segment 6 bases; nucleotides outside the gene matches: 7. The CDR3 DNA reads as TGTGCCAGCTGCCGGGACAGACTTAATTCACCCCTCCACTTT. This gives the protein CASCRDRLNSPLHF. The variable domain in full, with the rest retrieved from reference TRBV2 and TRBJ1-6, is EPEVTQTPSHQVTQMGQEVILRCVPISNHLYFYWYRQILGQKVEFLVSFYNNEISEKSEIFDDQFSVERPDGSNFTLKIRSTKLEDSAMYFCASCRDRLNSPLHFGNGTRLTVT.

This chain uses TRBV5-8 with TRBJ1-3, with D possibly TRBD1 on 5 matching bases. CDR1 is SGHTS and CDR2 is YDEGEE in the germline V gene. The CDR3 spans 15 residues. V lost 1 base, J lost 3 bases, and 11 bases lay in between. Here the CDR3 reads CASSLMFRVGNTIYF. DNA of the CDR3: TGTGCCAGCAGCTTGATGTTCAGGGTTGGAAACACCATATATTTT.

This chain joins TRBV19 and TRBJ2-5; 13 nucleotides match TRBD2. V trimming: 4 bases; J trimming: 4 bases; junction bases outside the gene matches: 6. Germline values: CDR1 LNHDA, CDR2 SQIVND (reference sequence). The CDR3 is 16 amino acids. CDR3 loop: CASSRTSGGAGETQYF. In DNA form, the CDR3 reads TGTGCCAGTAGTAGAACTAGCGGGGGGGCTGGAGAGACCCAGTACTTC.

The chain links TRBV5-4 to TRBJ2-2; 11 nucleotides line up with TRBD2. Germline V lookup: CDR1 SGHNT, CDR2 YYREEE (reference sequence). The CDR3 contains 15 residues. Unmatched junction bases numbered 4, after V lost 4 bases and J lost 5 bases. CDR3 nucleotides: TGTGCCAGCAGCCCTAGCGGGGGGAGGACCGGGGAGCTGTTTTTT. It codes for CASSPSGGRTGELFF.

This chain links TRBV12-3 or TRBV12-4 with TRBJ2-5; 9 bases fit TRBD2. The CDR3 sequence is 12 residues long. The ends lost 1 base at V and 14 bases at J; junction bases unmatched: 5. This CDR3 is CASSLGAGGTYF. DNA for the CDR3: TGTGCCAGCAGTTTAGGGGCGGGGGGGACATACTTC.

This chain connects TRBV5-1 to TRBJ1-2; 9 bases align to TRBD1. V shed 4 bases and J 5 bases; nucleotides not matched to a gene: 9. The germline V gene has CDR1 SGHRS and CDR2 YFSETQ. This CDR3 has 15 amino acids. The CDR3 is CASSKGQGTGYGYTF. DNA for the CDR3: TGCGCCAGCAGCAAAGGACAGGGGACGGGATATGGCTACACCTTC.

The chain couples TRBV12-3 or TRBV12-4 to TRBJ2-3; D is possibly TRBD1 (6 bases). V gave up 6 bases and J gave up 14 bases, with 21 bases separating them. This CDR3 contains 13 residues. CDR3 in DNA: TGTGCCAGCAGCTACCTGATAACAGGGTTTGTGTATTTT. Amino acids: CASSYLITGFVYF.

The gene calls are TRBV2 and TRBJ2-2; possibly TRBD1 for D (6 bases). The germline V gene encodes CDR1 SNHLY and CDR2 FYNNEI. Trimming took 3 bases from V and 4 from J, leaving 6 bases between them. CDR3 length equals 13 residues. The CDR3 is CASSEGATGELFF. In nucleotides, the CDR3 is TGTGCCAGCAGTGAGGGGGCCACCGGGGAGCTGTTTTTT.

The chain uses TRBV19 and TRBJ1-3; D is perhaps TRBD1 (5 bases). Germline V gene data show CDR1 as LNHDA and CDR2 as SQIVND (reference sequence). Trimming took off 3 bases at V and 1 base at J, with 13 bases between the two ends. The CDR3 totals 16 residues. The CDR3 loop is CASSIHPQESGNTIYF. The CDR3 coding sequence is TGTGCCAGTAGTATCCACCCACAGGAATCTGGAAACACCATATATTTT.

The chain has TRBV5-5 and TRBJ1-1; no firm D call. This CDR3 has 14 amino acids. The germline V gene encodes CDR1 SGHKS and CDR2 YYEKEE (reference sequence). The germline V and J ends were trimmed by 4 bases and 1 base, with 11 bases remaining between them. The CDR3 DNA reads TGTGCCAGCAGCCCTAGGGCGGGGAACACTGAAGCTTTCTTT. Its protein product is CASSPRAGNTEAFF.

This clone came up many times. The chain couples TRBV5-6 to TRBJ2-5, with D possibly being TRBD2 (6 bases). V lost 6 bases and J 9 bases, leaving 15 bases between the germline ends. Germline lookup yields CDR1 SGHDT and CDR2 YYEEEE. CDR3 size: 12 residues. CDR3 DNA sequence: TGTGCCAGCAACTGGGAGGAGGGCGCCCAGTACTTC. Its protein product is CASNWEEGAQYF.

V is TRBV6-5 and J is TRBJ2-2; D ambiguous. The germline V gene has CDR1 MNHEY and CDR2 SVGAGI. The length of the CDR3 is 13 residues. V was shortened by 2 bases and J by 2 bases, with 3 bases between the two germline ends. The CDR3 DNA reads as TGTGCCAGCAGTTACCTAAACACCGGGGAGCTGTTTTTT. Translation gives CASSYLNTGELFF.

CDR3 DNA: TGTGCCACCAGTGATGCAGCAGGGGATGGTGAAAAACTGTTTTTT. Protein: CATSDAAGDGEKLFF. The V call is TRBV24-1, the J call TRBJ1-4, with a possible D match to TRBD1 (6 bases). Trimming pared 3 bases from V and 7 bases from J, leaving 14 bases between. From germline, CDR1 is KGHDR and CDR2 SFDVKD. This CDR3 is built from 15 residues.

The V and J genes are TRBV10-3 and TRBJ1-1; tentative D call: TRBD1 (6 bases). The germline V gene has CDR1 ENHRY and CDR2 SYGVKD. The CDR3 has 12 residues. Trimming left V 10 bases short and J 1 base short, with 10 bases between. This chain's CDR3 is CATGQQNTEAFF. Written as DNA, the CDR3 is TGTGCCACCGGACAGCAGAACACTGAAGCTTTCTTT.

V and J are TRBV2 and TRBJ2-2; D is undetermined. Germline assignment: CDR1 SNHLY and CDR2 FYNNEI. Trimming pared 4 bases from V and 7 bases from J, leaving 7 bases between. This CDR3 contains 12 residues. The chain's CDR3 is CASSARDGELFF. CDR3 nucleotide sequence: TGTGCCAGCAGTGCCCGAGACGGGGAGCTGTTTTTT.

The chain links TRBV19 to TRBJ2-7, with 13 nucleotides matching TRBD2. The CDR3 length is 16 residues. CDR1 LNHDA and CDR2 SQIVND come from the germline V gene (reference sequence). The V and J ends lost 4 bases and 4 bases, in that order; junction bases with no gene match: 7. DNA of the CDR3: TGTGCCAGTAGTACGGGGACTAGCGGGGTGAAGTACGAGCAGTACTTC. Translating gives CASSTGTSGVKYEQYF.

J is TRBJ1-2 and V is TRBV6-5; maybe TRBD1 (5 bases). Trimming left V 2 bases short and J 8 bases short, with 18 bases between. This CDR3 region has 15 residues. Germline V gene lookup returns CDR1 MNHEY and CDR2 SVGAGI. In DNA, the CDR3 is TGTGCCAGCAGTTACGGTTCGGGGGGGACGAAGGGCTACACCTTC. It encodes CASSYGSGGTKGYTF.

The chain links TRBV24-1 to TRBJ1-1, with D possibly being TRBD1 (6 bases). The CDR3 consists of 15 residues. CDR1 is KGHDR and CDR2 is SFDVKD in the germline V gene. V shed 7 bases and J shed 0 bases, with 14 bases lying between them. CDR3 region: CATRAGTTMNTEAFF. DNA for the CDR3: TGTGCCACCAGGGCCGGGACAACGATGAACACTGAAGCTTTCTTT.

This clone has only a few counts. The chain carries TRBV12-5 and TRBJ1-4, with D hard to call. Germline V gives CDR1 LGHNT, CDR2 FRNRAP. V was cut by 1 base and J by 7 bases, with 10 bases left in between. The CDR3 consists of 14 residues. CDR3 nucleotide sequence: TGTGCTAGTGGTTTGGGAGGGCTGCCTGAAAAACTGTTTTTT. Its translation: CASGLGGLPEKLFF.

The chain joins TRBV6-1 to TRBJ2-2; TRBD1 might be the D (5 bases). CDR1 is MNHNS and CDR2 is SASEGT in the germline V gene. This CDR3 region has 14 residues. Between the trimmed V and J ends, which lost 0 bases and 4 bases, there was a span of 6 bases. In DNA form, the CDR3 reads TGTGCCAGCAGTGAAGCAGGGGCCACCGGGGAGCTGTTTTTT. Amino acids: CASSEAGATGELFF.

This clone came up a few times. The V call is TRBV29-1, the J call TRBJ1-5; D perhaps matches TRBD1 (5 bases). The germline V gene has CDR1 SQVTM and CDR2 ANQGSEA. The CDR3 has 13 amino acids. Trimming removed 4 bases from V and 2 bases from J, with 9 bases in between. The CDR3 nucleotides are TGCAGCGTTGGTAAAGGGGGCAATCAGCCCCAGCATTTT. Residues: CSVGKGGNQPQHF.

The chain is built from TRBV7-2 and TRBJ1-3; tentative D call: TRBD1 (6 bases). The V gene's germline CDR1 is SGHTA and CDR2 FQGNSA. V was shortened by 5 bases and J by 7 bases, with 15 bases between the two germline ends. The CDR3 spans 14 residues. Here the CDR3 DNA reads TGTGCCAGCAGCCTACAGGGTTTAGGCAACACCATATATTTT. It translates to CASSLQGLGNTIYF.

V usage is TRBV4-3 and J usage is TRBJ2-7; 7 bases line up with TRBD2. The CDR3 is 15 residues long. V was pared by 0 bases and J by 6 bases, with 8 bases of the junction left unmatched. The germline V gene encodes CDR1 LGHNA and CDR2 YSLEER. The CDR3 here is CASSQDGPGGTEQYF. The CDR3 nucleotides are TGCGCCAGCAGCCAAGATGGGCCGGGGGGAACCGAGCAGTACTTC.

As DNA, the CDR3 is TGTGCCAGCACCCGAAGTAGGGGGTCGAACTATGGCTACACCTTC. This gives the protein CASTRSRGSNYGYTF. The genes are TRBV7-2 and TRBJ1-2; D is perhaps TRBD1 (6 bases). CDR1 and CDR2 from the germline V gene are SGHTA and FQGNSA. Trimming left V 7 bases short and J 2 bases short, with 17 bases between. The CDR3 sequence is 15 residues long.

This clone showed up just a few times. The rearrangement joins TRBV19 to TRBJ1-6; D possibly corresponds to TRBD1 (5 bases). In germline, CDR1 is LNHDA, CDR2 SQIVND (reference sequence). V dropped 5 bases and J dropped 7 bases, with 15 bases sitting between them. The CDR3 covers 15 residues. CDR3 coding DNA: TGTGCCAGTAGTGGTGGACGGAAGGGGAATTCACCCCTCCACTTT. Translated, it gives CASSGGRKGNSPLHF. Full variable domain (outside the CDR3, taken from reference TRBV19 and TRBJ1-6): DGGITQSPKYLFRKEGQNVTLSCEQNLNHDAMYWYRQDPGQGLRLIYYSQIVNDFQKGDIAEGYSVSREKKESFPLTVTSAQKNPTAFYLCASSGGRKGNSPLHFGNGTRLTVT.

The CDR3 is CASSLVAGSTDTQYF. The CDR3 DNA follows: TGTGCCAGCAGCTTAGTAGCGGGGAGCACAGATACGCAGTATTTT. This chain uses TRBV7-2 with TRBJ2-3; 8 nucleotides align to TRBD2. Germline loops: CDR1 SGHTA, CDR2 FQGNSA. The CDR3 is made up of 15 amino acids. V gave up 1 base and J gave up 0 bases; unmatched junction bases: 0.

The chain carries TRBV29-1 and TRBJ2-3, with TRBD1 matching 10 bases. Germline trimming cut 6 bases from V and 6 bases from J; bases unmatched to any gene: 9. Germline assignment: CDR1 SQVTM and CDR2 ANQGSEA. There are 14 residues in the CDR3. CDR3 coding DNA: TGCAGCGTAACCGGGACAGGGGCCTCCGATACGCAGTATTTT. Protein product: CSVTGTGASDTQYF.